Presented here are 4 T cell receptor beta chains from one specimen sequenced in a study of blood T cell repertoires in COVID-19. Clones were read by immunoSEQ multiplex PCR, and TCRdb kept only the in-frame ones, dropping some. The data contain 100,000 to 150,000 clones, around 87% of them singletons. The sample taken for sequencing was peripheral blood. The receptors stem from a woman aged 55-70 years with acute or convalescent COVID-19.

V gene TRBV3-1 (or the pseudogene TRBV3-2) combines with J gene TRBJ1-2; maybe TRBD1 (5 bases). Trimming cost V 1 base and J 4 bases, with 19 bases left between them. Germline V gene data show CDR1 as LGHDT and CDR2 as YNNKEL (reference sequence). This CDR3 comprises 17 residues. CDR3 nucleotides: TGTGCCAGCAGCCAAGCTCCCGACCTAAGGGGTTCCTATGGCTACACCTTC. The encoded protein is CASSQAPDLRGSYGYTF.

The sample holds many counts of this clone. The V call is TRBV2, the J call TRBJ1-1; 9 bases are a match to TRBD1. The germline V gene has CDR1 SNHLY and CDR2 FYNNEI. The CDR3 loop spans 13 amino acids. The V segment lost 6 bases and the J segment 5 bases; nucleotides outside the gene matches: 4. Here the CDR3 reads CASRTGGGTEAFF. The DNA for the CDR3 is TGTGCCAGCAGAACAGGGGGCGGGACTGAAGCTTTCTTT. Drawing the rest from reference TRBV2 and TRBJ1-1, the complete variable domain is EPEVTQTPSHQVTQMGQEVILRCVPISNHLYFYWYRQILGQKVEFLVSFYNNEISEKSEIFDDQFSVERPDGSNFTLKIRSTKLEDSAMYFCASRTGGGTEAFFGQGTRLTVV.

The genes are TRBV29-1 and TRBJ2-1; 8 bases map to TRBD2. The J segment lost 4 bases and the V segment lost 4 bases, leaving 3 bases of the junction unmatched. CDR3 size: 13 residues. Germline lookup yields CDR1 SQVTM and CDR2 ANQGSEA. The CDR3 loop reads CSVVPGGYNEQFF. The CDR3 coding sequence is TGCAGCGTTGTCCCGGGAGGGTACAATGAGCAGTTCTTC.

The chain couples TRBV30 to TRBJ1-3; 7 positions match TRBD1. J lost 0 bases, V lost 2 bases, and 7 bases had no gene match. Looked up from germline, CDR1 is GTSNPN and CDR2 is SVGIG (reference sequence). The CDR3 totals 16 residues. The CDR3 region has the DNA TGTGCCTGGAGTTTGGGACAGTCCTTCTCTGGAAACACCATATATTTT. It codes for CAWSLGQSFSGNTIYF.